This record concerns one T cell receptor (beta chain) sequence. The sample comes from a study of blood T cell repertoires in COVID-19. Study-level information: The study drew acute and convalescent COVID-19 samples from the United States, Italy and Spain. PBMCs, B-cell-depleted T cells, or T cells provided the cDNA or gDNA that made up the material.

Per the authors' pipeline: Using reference gene primer amplification, nucleated cell counts were estimated. The assay was immunoSEQ multiplex PCR, and TCRdb's table has in-frame clones only and misses some. The V and J calls and clone size were taken over from that table, and D and trimming were inferred from the DNA. The data show tens of thousands of clones, 86% seen once. This CDR3 is 14 amino acids long. V dropped 9 bases and J dropped 5 bases, with 19 bases sitting between them. CDR1 is LNHDA and CDR2 is SQIVND in the germline V gene (reference sequence). This clonotype originated in a man aged 50-59 years with active COVID-19. Sequencing used peripheral blood. The chain uses TRBV19 and TRBJ1-1; no clear D gene. CDR3 in amino acids: CASQPGRVGTEAFF. In nucleotides, the CDR3 is TGTGCCAGCCAGCCGGGAAGAGTGGGGACTGAAGCTTTCTTT.